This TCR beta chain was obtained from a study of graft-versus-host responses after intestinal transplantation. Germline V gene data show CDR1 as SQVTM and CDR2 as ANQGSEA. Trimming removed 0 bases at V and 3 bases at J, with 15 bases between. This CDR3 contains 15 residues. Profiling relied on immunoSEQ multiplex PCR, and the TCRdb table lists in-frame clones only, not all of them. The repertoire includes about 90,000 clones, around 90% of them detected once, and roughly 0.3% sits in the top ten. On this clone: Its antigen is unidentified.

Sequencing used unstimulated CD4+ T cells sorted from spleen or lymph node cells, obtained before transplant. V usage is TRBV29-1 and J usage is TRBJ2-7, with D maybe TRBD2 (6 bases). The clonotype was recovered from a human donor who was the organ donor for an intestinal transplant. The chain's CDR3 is CSVEDRGGSVYEQYF. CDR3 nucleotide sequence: TGCAGCGTTGAAGACCGTGGGGGGAGCGTCTACGAGCAGTACTTC.